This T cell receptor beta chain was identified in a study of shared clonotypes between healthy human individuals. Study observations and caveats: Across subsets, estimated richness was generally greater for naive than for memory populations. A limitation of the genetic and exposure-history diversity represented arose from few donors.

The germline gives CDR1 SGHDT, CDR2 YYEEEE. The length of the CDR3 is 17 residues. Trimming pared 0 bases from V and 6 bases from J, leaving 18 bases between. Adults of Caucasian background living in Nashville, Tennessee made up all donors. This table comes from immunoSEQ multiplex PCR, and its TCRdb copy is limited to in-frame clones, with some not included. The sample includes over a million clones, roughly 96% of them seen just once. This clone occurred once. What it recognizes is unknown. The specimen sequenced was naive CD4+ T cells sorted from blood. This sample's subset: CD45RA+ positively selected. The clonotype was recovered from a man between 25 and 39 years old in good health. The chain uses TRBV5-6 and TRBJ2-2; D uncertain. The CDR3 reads CASSLAPTISVPGELFF. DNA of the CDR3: TGTGCCAGCAGCTTGGCCCCCACCATCAGTGTACCCGGGGAGCTGTTTTTT.